This paragraph reports one TCR beta chain. TCRdb used MiXCR to reprocess the RT-PCR reads, holding one entry per CDR3 protein. The top ten hold roughly 3.9% of the sample, which has about 680,000 distinct CDR3 sequences, around 14% seen once. Germline lookup yields CDR1 DFQATT and CDR2 SNEGSKA (reference sequence). Trimming took 3 bases from V and 1 from J, leaving 3 bases between them. This CDR3 has 11 amino acids. This clonotype was obtained from a female donor in good health, serving as a healthy control. Source material: memory CD4+ T cells from blood. The chain combines TRBV20-1 with TRBJ1-1; D is ambiguous. CDR3 bases: TGCAGTGCTAGCAGGAACACTGAAGCTTTCTTT. It translates to CSASRNTEAFF.